Below are 26 T cell receptor beta chains sequenced from a single sample in a study of blood T cell repertoires in COVID-19 (dated by TCRdb to 2020 to 2021). The library was obtained by the immunoSEQ multiplex PCR assay. Here the immuneACCESS table is served through TCRdb, limited to in-frame sequences with V and J called. Missing clones are a known gap in these copies; in checked studies unresolved V genes cover under half, and the rest lacks a known reason. The sample table lists over 250,000 clones, roughly 89% of them with a count of one. The top ten clonotypes cover under 10% of the sample. What was sequenced was PBMCs or T cells enriched from blood (not recorded which). The source of these receptors is a middle-aged man who had recovered from COVID-19.

This rearrangement joins TRBV3-1 (or the pseudogene TRBV3-2) to TRBJ2-1, with unresolved D. V lost 0 bases to trimming and J lost 3 bases, with 12 bases between them. The CDR3 runs to 16 residues. In germline, CDR1 is LGHDT, CDR2 YNNKEL (reference sequence). This CDR3 reads CASSQDSAEYYNEQFF. As DNA, the CDR3 is TGTGCCAGCAGCCAAGATTCGGCGGAGTACTACAATGAGCAGTTCTTC.

The V and J genes are TRBV5-1 and TRBJ2-1, with 12 bases matching TRBD2. J lost 6 bases, V lost 2 bases, and 6 bases had no gene match. Germline V gene sequence: CDR1 SGHRS, CDR2 YFSETQ. CDR3 length equals 16 residues. The DNA for the CDR3 is TGCGCCAGCAGCTTCCTAGCGGGGGGGACTGGCAATGAGCAGTTCTTC. This sequence encodes CASSFLAGGTGNEQFF.

The table lists this clone with a count of one. The rearrangement uses TRBV19 and TRBJ2-3; D is ambiguous. V was shortened by 2 bases and J by 8 bases, with 5 bases between the two germline ends. Germline CDR1 LNHDA, CDR2 SQIVND (reference sequence). The CDR3 extends over 11 amino acids. CDR3 coding DNA: TGTGCCAGTAGTATAACTGTTACGCAGTATTTT. Its translation is CASSITVTQYF.

This rearrangement joins TRBV28 to TRBJ2-7, with a possible D match to TRBD2 (5 bases). Trimming removed 0 bases at V and 3 bases at J, with 12 bases between. This CDR3 has 15 residues. Germline CDR1 and CDR2: MDHEN and SYDVKM. The CDR3 DNA is TGTGCCAGCAGTTTATGGGAGGTGGGGTACTACGAGCAGTACTTC. Encoded protein: CASSLWEVGYYEQYF.

V and J are TRBV18 and TRBJ2-6; 10 bases map to TRBD1. Looked up from germline, CDR1 is KGHSH and CDR2 is LQKENI. There are 17 residues in the CDR3. J was trimmed by 2 bases and V by 5 bases; bases with no gene match: 6. As DNA, the CDR3 is TGTGCCAGCTCAAAGTGGACAGGGGGGGCTGGGGCCAACGTCCTGACTTTC. This codes for CASSKWTGGAGANVLTF.

This chain connects TRBV12-3 or TRBV12-4 to TRBJ1-1; possibly TRBD1 for D (6 bases). V was clipped by 2 bases and J by 7 bases, with 8 bases between them. The CDR3 is 12 residues long. The CDR3 coding sequence is TGTGCCAGCAGTTTATGGACAGATGAAGCTTTCTTT. This sequence encodes CASSLWTDEAFF.

J is TRBJ2-7 and V is TRBV7-2, with a possible D match to TRBD1 (6 bases). CDR3 length: 15 residues. Germline V gene lookup returns CDR1 SGHTA and CDR2 FQGNSA. V was pared by 5 bases and J by 5 bases, with 19 bases between. The CDR3 here is CASSKIRGRDDEQYF. The CDR3 DNA sequence: TGTGCCAGCAGCAAAATCAGGGGCCGGGACGACGAGCAGTACTTC.

The V call is TRBV27, the J call TRBJ2-7; D call uncertain. This CDR3 spans 13 amino acids. Trimming removed 5 bases at V and 3 bases at J, with 11 bases between. Per the germline V gene, CDR1 is MNHEY and CDR2 is SMNVEV (reference sequence). CDR3 coding DNA: TGTGCCAGCAGTCCCTCCCCCTACTACGAGCAGTACTTC. Its translation is CASSPSPYYEQYF.

This chain uses TRBV2 with TRBJ2-1; TRBD1 matches 9 bases. Germline V gives CDR1 SNHLY, CDR2 FYNNEI. The CDR3 has 13 residues. Trimming removed 10 bases from V and 7 bases from J; junction bases left unmatched: 8. CDR3 sequence reads: CATTRDRENEQFF. The DNA for the CDR3 is TGTGCCACCACTCGGGACAGGGAAAATGAGCAGTTCTTC.

This clone came up once. V is TRBV19 and J is TRBJ2-2; the D gene is possibly TRBD1 (5 bases). Germline loops: CDR1 LNHDA, CDR2 SQIVND (reference sequence). The V end was cut by 8 bases, the J end by 0 bases, with 10 bases between. The CDR3 has 14 residues. CDR3 sequence (DNA): TGTGCCAGTCGTCAGGGTTCGAACACCGGGGAGCTGTTTTTT. This sequence encodes CASRQGSNTGELFF.

This rearrangement joins TRBV7-2 to TRBJ2-3, with TRBD2 identical over 9 bases. The germline CDR1 and CDR2 sequences are SGHTA and FQGNSA. Trimming removed 1 base from V and 0 bases from J; junction bases left unmatched: 5. This CDR3 comprises 17 residues. Here the CDR3 reads CASSLVSSGTSTDTQYF. CDR3 in DNA: TGTGCCAGCAGCTTAGTGTCTAGCGGGACTAGCACAGATACGCAGTATTTT.

The V call is TRBV27, the J call TRBJ2-3, with D possibly matching TRBD2 (6 bases). CDR3 length equals 15 residues. CDR1 and CDR2 (germline): MNHEY, SMNVEV (reference sequence). Between the trimmed V and J ends, which lost 6 bases and 2 bases, there was a span of 15 bases. The DNA for the CDR3 is TGTGCCAGCAGAAGATCGGGACTCCTCACAGATACGCAGTATTTT. Encoded protein: CASRRSGLLTDTQYF.

The chain combines TRBV5-1 with TRBJ2-5, with D perhaps TRBD1 (6 bases). Germline lookup yields CDR1 SGHRS and CDR2 YFSETQ. The CDR3 is 15 amino acids. Trimming cost V 3 bases and J 5 bases, with 17 bases left between them. The CDR3 sequence: CASSYRDKVAETQYF. CDR3 in DNA: TGCGCCAGCAGCTACCGGGACAAAGTAGCGGAGACCCAGTACTTC.

The chain couples TRBV6-2 or TRBV6-3 to TRBJ2-4; 15 bases are a match to TRBD2. Germline CDR1 is MNHEY and CDR2 is SVGEGT. The CDR3 is made up of 16 amino acids. With 5 bases clipped from V and 8 bases from J, the junction kept 7 bases outside the gene matches. For the CDR3, the DNA is TGTGCCAGCAGTCGCACTGGACTAGCGGGAGGGGACATTCAGTACTTC. Encoded protein: CASSRTGLAGGDIQYF.

The CDR3 DNA reads TGTGCCTGGAGTGATTATAGCAATCAGCCCCAGCATTTT. Its translation is CAWSDYSNQPQHF. The chain has TRBV30 and TRBJ1-5; D is unresolved. Germline assignment: CDR1 GTSNPN and CDR2 SVGIG (reference sequence). V lost 1 base to trimming and J lost 0 bases, with 4 bases between them. The CDR3 is made up of 13 amino acids. The full variable domain, rest sourced from reference TRBV30 and TRBJ1-5, is SQTIHQWPATLVQPVGSPLSLECTVEGTSNPNLYWYRQAAGRGLQLLFYSVGIGQISSEVPQNLSASRPQDRQFILSSKKLLLSDSGFYLCAWSDYSNQPQHFGDGTRLSIL.

The V call is TRBV6-5, the J call TRBJ2-2; tentatively, D is TRBD2 (6 bases). This CDR3 has 16 residues. CDR1 is MNHEY and CDR2 is SVGAGI in the germline V gene. V was pared by 4 bases and J by 0 bases, with 12 bases between. The CDR3 sequence: CASSSIGTSNTGELFF. CDR3 DNA: TGTGCCAGCAGTTCCATAGGGACTTCGAACACCGGGGAGCTGTTTTTT.

The CDR3 here is CASSFRTSGSVGDEQYF. For the CDR3, the DNA is TGTGCCAGCAGCTTTCGGACTAGCGGGAGTGTAGGAGACGAGCAGTACTTC. This chain uses TRBV13 with TRBJ2-7, with 13 nucleotides matching TRBD2. This CDR3 is 17 amino acids long. V lost 3 bases, J lost 5 bases, and 10 bases stayed unmatched. The V gene's germline CDR1 is PRHDT and CDR2 FYEKMQ (reference sequence).

V is TRBV9 and J is TRBJ2-3, with 14 nucleotides matching TRBD2. CDR3 length: 16 amino acids. In germline, CDR1 is SGDLS, CDR2 YYNGEE. The ends lost 3 bases at V and 7 bases at J; junction bases unmatched: 7. CDR3 in DNA: TGTGCCAGCAGCGAATTGGGACTAGCGGGAGTGTATACGCAGTATTTT. This gives the protein CASSELGLAGVYTQYF.

Only a few counts were recorded for this clone. The chain carries TRBV7-2 and TRBJ2-1; D is perhaps TRBD2 (6 bases). This CDR3 has 16 amino acids. Between the trimmed V and J ends, which lost 5 bases and 4 bases, there was a span of 18 bases. Germline V CDR1 and CDR2: SGHTA, FQGNSA. The CDR3 DNA sequence: TGTGCCAGCAGCCCCCGGGGGATAGCCTTATACAATGAGCAGTTCTTC. It is translated as CASSPRGIALYNEQFF.

This clone was counted between two and nine times. The chain couples TRBV6-6 to TRBJ2-7; no reliable D call. The CDR3 runs 12 residues. V lost 5 bases, J lost 2 bases, and 7 bases lay in between. Per the germline V gene, CDR1 is MNHNY and CDR2 is SVGAGI (reference sequence). The CDR3 is CASSITAYEQYF. Written as DNA, the CDR3 is TGTGCCAGCAGTATAACAGCCTACGAGCAGTACTTC.

The chain joins TRBV18 to TRBJ1-3; D remains unclear. Trimming removed 0 bases at V and 4 bases at J, with 10 bases between. From germline, CDR1 is KGHSH and CDR2 LQKENI. The CDR3 extends over 15 amino acids. As DNA, the CDR3 is TGTGCCAGCTCACCACCGCTCCCCAGAGGAAACACCATATATTTT. Its protein is CASSPPLPRGNTIYF.

The chain links TRBV5-1 to TRBJ2-6; 11 nucleotides align to TRBD1. CDR3 size: 19 residues. Per germline, CDR1 SGHRS and CDR2 YFSETQ. The trim removed 4 bases at V and 0 bases at J, leaving 9 bases unmatched. CDR3 sequence: CASSQGRDRGFSGANVLTF. The CDR3 DNA reads TGCGCCAGCAGCCAAGGAAGGGACAGGGGGTTCTCTGGGGCCAACGTCCTGACTTTC.

The chain joins TRBV2 to TRBJ2-7; 10 nucleotides match TRBD2. Germline-derived CDR1 and CDR2 are SNHLY and FYNNEI. The CDR3 has 13 amino acids. V lost 10 bases, J lost 2 bases, and 5 bases stayed unmatched. CDR3 region: CATTTSGTYEQYF. CDR3 DNA: TGTGCCACCACCACTAGCGGGACCTACGAGCAGTACTTC.

V usage is TRBV18 and J usage is TRBJ1-5; 7 nucleotides agree with TRBD1. J gave up 1 base and V 2 bases, and 8 bases lay outside the gene matches. The CDR3 consists of 17 residues. In germline, CDR1 is KGHSH, CDR2 LQKENI. The CDR3 here is CASSPGTASLSNQPQHF. The CDR3 region has the DNA TGTGCCAGCTCACCAGGGACAGCCAGTTTGAGCAATCAGCCCCAGCATTTT.

The chain employs TRBV6-5 and TRBJ2-2; TRBD1 might be the D (6 bases). Germline CDR1 is MNHEY and CDR2 is SVGAGI. The CDR3 is 14 amino acids. V was shortened by 6 bases and J by 1 base, with 9 bases between the two germline ends. The CDR3 nucleotides read TGTGCCAGCAGCCTGACAGGGAACACCGGGGAGCTGTTTTTT. It codes for CASSLTGNTGELFF.

This chain joins TRBV11-2 and TRBJ2-2; 10 bases are shared with TRBD2. The CDR3 has 18 residues. The V gene end was trimmed by 3 bases and the J gene end by 7 bases; junction bases not matched to a gene: 14. Germline CDR1 reads SGHAT; CDR2 reads FQNNGV. CDR3 bases: TGTGCCAGCAGCTTGGCTCTAGGAGCGGGGGGGGGCGGCGGGGAGCTGTTTTTT. Protein product: CASSLALGAGGGGGELFF.